This T cell receptor beta chain stems from a study of blood T cells in healthy people across ages. The germline V gene encodes CDR1 SGDLS and CDR2 YYNGEE. Between the trimmed V and J ends, which lost 0 bases and 10 bases, there was a span of 16 bases. The CDR3 runs to 15 residues. This clonotype was seen a handful of times. Its specificity is not known. Using a J-beta primer mix together with a sample-barcoded 5' primer, a second PCR was run for 7 to 11 cycles. TCRdb re-called the 5' RACE reads with MiXCR, one entry per CDR3 protein. The data show around 2 million distinct CDR3 sequences, about 39% seen once. The study, taken as a whole, reports: Expanded clonotype changes were possibly confounded by unknown donor CMV status. A conclusive naive versus antigen-experienced comparison was prevented by the unsorted PBMCs.

The sequencing sample was made of blood. The rearrangement uses TRBV9 and TRBJ2-2; D may match TRBD1 or TRBD2 (5 bases each). This clonotype was sampled from a human donor in good health. The CDR3 sequence is CASSVGDPRKEELFF. CDR3 coding DNA: TGTGCCAGCAGCGTAGGGGACCCCCGAAAGGAGGAGCTGTTTTTT.